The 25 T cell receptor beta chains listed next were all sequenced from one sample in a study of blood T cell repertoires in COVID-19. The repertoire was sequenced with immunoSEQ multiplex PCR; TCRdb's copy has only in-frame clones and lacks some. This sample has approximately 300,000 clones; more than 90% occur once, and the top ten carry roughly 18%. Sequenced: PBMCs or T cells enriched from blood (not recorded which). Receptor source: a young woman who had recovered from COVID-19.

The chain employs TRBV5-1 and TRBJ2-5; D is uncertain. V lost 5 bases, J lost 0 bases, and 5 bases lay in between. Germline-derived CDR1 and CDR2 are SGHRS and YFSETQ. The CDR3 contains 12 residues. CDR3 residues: CASSPNQETQYF. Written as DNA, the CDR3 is TGCGCCAGCAGTCCAAACCAAGAGACCCAGTACTTC.

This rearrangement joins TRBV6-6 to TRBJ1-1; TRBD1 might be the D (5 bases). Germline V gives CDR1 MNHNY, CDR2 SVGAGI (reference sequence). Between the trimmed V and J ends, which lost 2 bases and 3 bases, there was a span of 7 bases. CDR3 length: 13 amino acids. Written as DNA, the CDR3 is TGTGCCAGCAGTTACGTCAGGGACACTGAAGCTTTCTTT. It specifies CASSYVRDTEAFF.

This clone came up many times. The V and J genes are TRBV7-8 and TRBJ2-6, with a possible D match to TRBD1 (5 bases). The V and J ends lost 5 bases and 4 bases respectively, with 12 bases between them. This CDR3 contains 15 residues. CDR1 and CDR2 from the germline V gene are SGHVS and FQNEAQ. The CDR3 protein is CASSRRGFGANVLTF. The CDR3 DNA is TGTGCCAGCAGCCGAAGGGGTTTCGGGGCCAACGTCCTGACTTTC. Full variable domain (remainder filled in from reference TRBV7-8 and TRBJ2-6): GAGVSQSPRYKVAKRGQDVALRCDPISGHVSLFWYQQALGQGPEFLTYFQNEAQLDKSGLPSDRFFAERPEGSVSTLKIQRTQQEDSAVYLCASSRRGFGANVLTFGAGSRLTVL.

CDR3 loop: CASNLGTSGNTIYF. As DNA, the CDR3 is TGTGCCAGCAACCTGGGCACCTCTGGAAACACCATATATTTT. The gene calls are TRBV3-1 (or the pseudogene TRBV3-2) and TRBJ1-3; D remains unclear. CDR1 and CDR2 (germline): LGHDT, YNNKEL (reference sequence). Between the trimmed V and J ends, which lost 7 bases and 0 bases, there was a span of 10 bases. This CDR3 has 14 amino acids.

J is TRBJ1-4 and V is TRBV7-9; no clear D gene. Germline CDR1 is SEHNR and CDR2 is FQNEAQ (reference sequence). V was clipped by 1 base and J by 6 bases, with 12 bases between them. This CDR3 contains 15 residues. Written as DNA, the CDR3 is TGTGCCAGCAGCTTAGGGTGGACTAGGGATGAAAAACTGTTTTTT. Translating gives CASSLGWTRDEKLFF.

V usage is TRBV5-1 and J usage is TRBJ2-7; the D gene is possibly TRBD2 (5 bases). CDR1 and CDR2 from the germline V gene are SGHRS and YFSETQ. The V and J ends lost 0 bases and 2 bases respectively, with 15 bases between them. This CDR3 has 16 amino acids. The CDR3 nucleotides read TGCGCCAGCAGCTTGGCTTCGAGCGGATCACCCTACGAGCAGTACTTC. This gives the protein CASSLASSGSPYEQYF.

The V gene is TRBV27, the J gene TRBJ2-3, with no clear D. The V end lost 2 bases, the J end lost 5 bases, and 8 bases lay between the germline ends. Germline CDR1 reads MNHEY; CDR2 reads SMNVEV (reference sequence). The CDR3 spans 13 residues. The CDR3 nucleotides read TGTGCCAGCAGTTTACGCACTGAAGATACGCAGTATTTT. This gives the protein CASSLRTEDTQYF.

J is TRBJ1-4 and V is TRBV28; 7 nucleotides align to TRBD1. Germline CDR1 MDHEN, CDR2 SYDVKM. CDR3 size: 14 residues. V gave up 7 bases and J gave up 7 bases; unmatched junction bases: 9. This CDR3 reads CASNSGQVREKLFF. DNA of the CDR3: TGTGCCAGCAATTCCGGACAGGTCCGTGAAAAACTGTTTTTT. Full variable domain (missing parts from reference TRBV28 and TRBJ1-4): DVKVTQSSRYLVKRTGEKVFLECVQDMDHENMFWYRQDPGLGLRLIYFSYDVKMKEKGDIPEGYSVSREKKERFSLILESASTNQTSMYLCASNSGQVREKLFFGSGTQLSVL.

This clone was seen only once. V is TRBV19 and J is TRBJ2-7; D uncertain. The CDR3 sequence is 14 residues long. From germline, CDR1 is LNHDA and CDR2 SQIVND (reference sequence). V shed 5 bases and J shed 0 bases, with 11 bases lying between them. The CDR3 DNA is TGTGCCAGTAGTCCTCACTCGCCCTCCTACGAGCAGTACTTC. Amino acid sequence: CASSPHSPSYEQYF.

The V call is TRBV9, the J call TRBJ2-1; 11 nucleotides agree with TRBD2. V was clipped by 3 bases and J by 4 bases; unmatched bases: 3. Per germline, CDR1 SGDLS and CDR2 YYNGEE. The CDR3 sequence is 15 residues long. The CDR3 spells CASSGLAGGYNEQFF. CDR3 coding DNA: TGTGCCAGCAGCGGTCTAGCGGGGGGATACAATGAGCAGTTCTTC.

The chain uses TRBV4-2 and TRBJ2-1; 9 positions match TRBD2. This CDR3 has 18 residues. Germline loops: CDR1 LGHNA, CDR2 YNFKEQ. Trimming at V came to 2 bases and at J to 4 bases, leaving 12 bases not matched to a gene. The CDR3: CASSQPLLAGPSYNEQFF. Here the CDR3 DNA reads TGTGCCAGCAGCCAACCCCTCCTAGCGGGACCGAGTTACAATGAGCAGTTCTTC.

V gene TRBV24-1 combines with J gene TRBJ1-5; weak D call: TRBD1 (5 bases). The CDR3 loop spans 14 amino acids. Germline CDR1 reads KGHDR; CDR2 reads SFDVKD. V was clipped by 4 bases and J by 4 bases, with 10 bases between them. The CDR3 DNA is TGTGCCACCAGTGACAGGGCGAGTAATCAGCCCCAGCATTTT. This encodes CATSDRASNQPQHF.

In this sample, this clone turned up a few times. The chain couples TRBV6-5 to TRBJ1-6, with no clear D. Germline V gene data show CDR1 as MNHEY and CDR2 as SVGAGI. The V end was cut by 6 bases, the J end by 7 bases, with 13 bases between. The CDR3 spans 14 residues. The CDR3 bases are TGTGCCAGCAGCTCACGATCGGTGAATTCACCCCTCCACTTT. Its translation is CASSSRSVNSPLHF.

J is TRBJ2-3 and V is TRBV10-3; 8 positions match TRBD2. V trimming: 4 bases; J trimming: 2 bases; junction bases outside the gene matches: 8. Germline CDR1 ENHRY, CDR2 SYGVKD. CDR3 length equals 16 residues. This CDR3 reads CAISGGLADLTDTQYF. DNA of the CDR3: TGTGCCATCAGTGGCGGACTAGCTGATCTCACAGATACGCAGTATTTT.

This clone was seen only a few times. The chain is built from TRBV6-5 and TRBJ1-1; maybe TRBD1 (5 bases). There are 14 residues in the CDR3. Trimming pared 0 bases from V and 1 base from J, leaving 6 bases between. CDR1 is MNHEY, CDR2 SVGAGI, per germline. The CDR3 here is CASSYSGANTEAFF. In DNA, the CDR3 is TGTGCCAGCAGTTACTCTGGGGCGAACACTGAAGCTTTCTTT.

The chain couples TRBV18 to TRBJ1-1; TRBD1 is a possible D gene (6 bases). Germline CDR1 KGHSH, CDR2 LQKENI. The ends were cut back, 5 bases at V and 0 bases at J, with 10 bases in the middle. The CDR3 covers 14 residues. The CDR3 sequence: CASSDTGMNTEAFF. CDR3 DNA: TGTGCCAGCTCAGACACAGGGATGAACACTGAAGCTTTCTTT.

This CDR3 is CASSAGTNRYEQYF. CDR3 coding DNA: TGTGCCAGCTCCGCCGGGACTAATCGCTACGAGCAGTACTTC. The chain carries TRBV18 and TRBJ2-7, with 7 nucleotides matching TRBD2. The CDR3 covers 14 residues. The germline V gene encodes CDR1 KGHSH and CDR2 LQKENI. V gave up 6 bases and J gave up 3 bases; unmatched junction bases: 8.

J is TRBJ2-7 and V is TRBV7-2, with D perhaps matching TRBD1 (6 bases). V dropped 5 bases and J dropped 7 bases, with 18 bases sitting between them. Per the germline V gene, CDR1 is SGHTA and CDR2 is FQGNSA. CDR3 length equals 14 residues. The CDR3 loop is CASSPAQARGEQYF. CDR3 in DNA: TGTGCCAGCAGCCCCGCCCAGGCTAGGGGGGAGCAGTACTTC.

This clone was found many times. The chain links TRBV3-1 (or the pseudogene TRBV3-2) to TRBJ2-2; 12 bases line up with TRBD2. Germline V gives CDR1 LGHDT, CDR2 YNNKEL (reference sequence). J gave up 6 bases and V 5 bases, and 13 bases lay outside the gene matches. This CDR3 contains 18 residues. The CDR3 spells CASSNNPLAGGPAGELFF. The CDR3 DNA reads TGTGCCAGCAGCAACAACCCTCTAGCGGGGGGGCCAGCCGGGGAGCTGTTTTTT.

The CDR3 sequence is CASTLAGQYEQYF. In DNA form, the CDR3 reads TGTGCCAGCACCCTAGCTGGTCAGTACGAGCAGTACTTC. V is TRBV7-2 and J is TRBJ2-7; D may be TRBD2 (5 bases). CDR1 is SGHTA, CDR2 FQGNSA, per germline. V was cut by 7 bases and J by 4 bases, with 14 bases left in between. The CDR3 sequence is 13 residues long.

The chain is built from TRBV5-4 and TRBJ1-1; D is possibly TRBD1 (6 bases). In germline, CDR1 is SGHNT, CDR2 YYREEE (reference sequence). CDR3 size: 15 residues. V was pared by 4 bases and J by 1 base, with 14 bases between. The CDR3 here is CASSVTGTKNTEAFF. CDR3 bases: TGTGCCAGCAGCGTAACAGGGACCAAGAACACTGAAGCTTTCTTT.

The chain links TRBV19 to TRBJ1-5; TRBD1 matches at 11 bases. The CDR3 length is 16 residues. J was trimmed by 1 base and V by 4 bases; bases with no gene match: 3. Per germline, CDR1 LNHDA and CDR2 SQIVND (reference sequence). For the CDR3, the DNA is TGTGCCAGTAGTAAAGGACAGGGGGCGAGCAATCAGCCCCAGCATTTT. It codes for CASSKGQGASNQPQHF.

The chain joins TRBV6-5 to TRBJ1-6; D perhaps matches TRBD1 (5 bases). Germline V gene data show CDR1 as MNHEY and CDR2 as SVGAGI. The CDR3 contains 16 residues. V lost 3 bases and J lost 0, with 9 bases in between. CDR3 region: CASSYGGSSYNSPLHF. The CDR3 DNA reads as TGTGCCAGCAGTTATGGGGGGAGCTCCTATAATTCACCCCTCCACTTT.

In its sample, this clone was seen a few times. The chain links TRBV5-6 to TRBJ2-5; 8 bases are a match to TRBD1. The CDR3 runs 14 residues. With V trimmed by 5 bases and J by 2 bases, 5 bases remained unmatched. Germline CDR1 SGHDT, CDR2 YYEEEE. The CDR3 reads CASRLWTGQETQYF. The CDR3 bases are TGTGCCAGCAGGTTATGGACAGGGCAAGAGACCCAGTACTTC.

In DNA form, the CDR3 reads TGTGCCAGCAGCTTCTCGCGAGCGGGAAACTATGGCTACACCTTC. Protein sequence: CASSFSRAGNYGYTF. This rearrangement joins TRBV7-8 to TRBJ1-2; D is unresolved. The CDR3 contains 15 residues. Trimming left V 3 bases short and J 2 bases short, with 13 bases between. CDR1 is SGHVS, CDR2 FQNEAQ, per germline.